This TCR beta chain originates from a study of T cell responses to AZD1222 COVID-19 vaccine. Germline CDR1 and CDR2: SGHAT and FQNNGV. The CDR3 is 17 amino acids. V was clipped by 5 bases and J by 4 bases; unmatched bases: 14. There are a few counts of this clone. Sequencing used immunoSEQ multiplex PCR; TCRdb keeps in-frame clones, though not all of them. The table lists 140,000 or so clones, around 94% of them singletons. V usage is TRBV11-2 and J usage is TRBJ2-7, with 10 bases lining up with TRBD2. This sequence originates from an adult who had recovered from COVID-19. The material sequenced was peripheral blood, taken after recovery from COVID-19. The CDR3 DNA reads as TGTGCCAGCAGCCGAGACGGCGAACTAGCGGGAAGATACGAGCAGTACTTC. Amino acids: CASSRDGELAGRYEQYF.